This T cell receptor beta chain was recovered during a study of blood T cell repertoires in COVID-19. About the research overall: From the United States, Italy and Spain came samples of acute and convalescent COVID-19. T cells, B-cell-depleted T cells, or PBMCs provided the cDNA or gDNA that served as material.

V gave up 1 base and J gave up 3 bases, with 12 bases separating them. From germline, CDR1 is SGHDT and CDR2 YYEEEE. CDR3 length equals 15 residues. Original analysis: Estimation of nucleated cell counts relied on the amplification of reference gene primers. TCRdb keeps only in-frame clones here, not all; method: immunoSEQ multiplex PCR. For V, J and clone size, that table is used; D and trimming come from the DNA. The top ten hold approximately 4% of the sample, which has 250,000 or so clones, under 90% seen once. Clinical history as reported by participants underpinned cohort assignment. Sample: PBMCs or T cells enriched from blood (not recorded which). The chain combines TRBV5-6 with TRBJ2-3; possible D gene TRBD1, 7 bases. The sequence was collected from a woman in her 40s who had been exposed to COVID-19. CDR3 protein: CASSLMAGGTDTQYF. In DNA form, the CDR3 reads TGTGCCAGCAGCTTGATGGCAGGGGGGACAGATACGCAGTATTTT.